This passage covers 9 T cell receptor beta chains from one sample sequenced in a study of molecular identifiers for immune sequencing clone quantification. In TCRdb, the PCR reads were re-called with MiXCR into one record per CDR3 protein. Of approximately 90,000 distinct CDR3 sequences in the sample, over 20% were seen once. The sequenced sample consisted of naive CD8+ T cells from blood, with Jurkat cell RNA spiked in. Subset reported: FACS-sorted CD8+CD4-CCR7+CD45RA+ naive T cells. Receptor source: a human donor in good health. Some libraries in this study had Jurkat cell RNA spiked in.

This clonotype has only a few counts. The V call is TRBV4-3, the J call TRBJ1-5, with TRBD1 identical over 8 bases. CDR3 size: 15 residues. Losses at the gene ends were 1 base for V and 6 bases for J; bases not matched to a gene: 5. Germline V gives CDR1 LGHNA, CDR2 YSLEER. The CDR3 nucleotides are TGCGCCAGCAGCCAAGGGACAGGGTCTAGTCAGCCCCAGCATTTT. Its translation is CASSQGTGSSQPQHF.

At least ten counts were recorded for this clonotype. The genes are TRBV11-2 and TRBJ1-4; a possible D gene is TRBD1 (6 bases). This CDR3 is built from 16 residues. The germline gives CDR1 SGHAT, CDR2 FQNNGV. V lost 3 bases and J lost 3, with 14 bases in between. The CDR3 protein is CASSLYSRTANEKLFF. The CDR3, as DNA: TGTGCCAGCAGCTTGTACAGTAGGACAGCTAATGAAAAACTGTTTTTT.

J is TRBJ2-3 and V is TRBV13; D might be TRBD1 or TRBD2, each matching 5 bases. The germline V gene has CDR1 PRHDT and CDR2 FYEKMQ (reference sequence). The V end lost 5 bases, the J end lost 3 bases, and 12 bases lay between the germline ends. The CDR3 has 14 amino acids. Here the CDR3 reads CASSRGALTDTQYF. In DNA form, the CDR3 reads TGTGCCAGCAGCCGAGGGGCATTGACAGATACGCAGTATTTT.

This clonotype appeared many times. CDR3 DNA: TGCAGTGCTAGGGTCGCCGCTGGCGCTAGCGGTAGCACAGATACGCAGTATTTT. As protein: CSARVAAGASGSTDTQYF. The rearrangement uses TRBV20-1 and TRBJ2-3; 7 nucleotides align to TRBD2. The CDR3 spans 18 residues. J was trimmed by 0 bases and V by 3 bases; bases with no gene match: 15. CDR1 and CDR2 (germline): DFQATT, SNEGSKA (reference sequence).

At least ten counts were recorded for this clonotype. The genes are TRBV7-9 and TRBJ1-1; 9 bases are a match to TRBD1. There are 14 residues in the CDR3. CDR1 is SEHNR and CDR2 is FQNEAQ in the germline V gene (reference sequence). The ends lost 5 bases at V and 1 base at J; junction bases unmatched: 2. The DNA of the CDR3 is TGTGCCAGCAGCGAGGGACAGGGGAACACTGAAGCTTTCTTT. Protein sequence: CASSEGQGNTEAFF.

In its sample, this clonotype was seen many times. This sequence joins TRBV5-4 and TRBJ2-3, with D possibly TRBD1 on 5 matching bases. Between the trimmed V and J ends, which lost 4 bases and 0 bases, there was a span of 12 bases. This CDR3 contains 15 residues. CDR1 is SGHNT and CDR2 is YYREEE in the germline V gene (reference sequence). The CDR3 sequence is CASSLGQHSTDTQYF. The CDR3 nucleotides read TGTGCCAGCAGCCTAGGACAACATAGCACAGATACGCAGTATTTT.

The genes are TRBV4-1 and TRBJ2-7, with D perhaps TRBD1 (6 bases). The CDR3 is 14 amino acids. Trimming shortened V by 2 bases and J by 3 bases, and 11 bases separated the two germline ends. Germline CDR1 and CDR2: MGHRA and YSYEKL. In DNA, the CDR3 is TGCGCCAGCAGCCAAACAGGGTCCAGCTACGAGCAGTACTTC. It codes for CASSQTGSSYEQYF.

This clonotype was counted at least ten times. This chain connects TRBV20-1 to TRBJ1-4; D is possibly TRBD1 (5 bases). Deletions cut 3 bases from V and 1 base from J, with 12 bases between. CDR1 and CDR2 (germline): DFQATT, SNEGSKA (reference sequence). This CDR3 contains 15 residues. The DNA of the CDR3 is TGCAGTGCTAGGTCCGGGGGGGGAACTAATGAAAAACTGTTTTTT. It is translated as CSARSGGGTNEKLFF.

Concerning this clonotype itself: One end of the junction varies from germline; a read error may be responsible. The chain couples TRBV27 to TRBJ2-7; D tentatively reads TRBD1 or TRBD2 (6 bases each). The germline V gene encodes CDR1 MNHEY and CDR2 SMNVEV (reference sequence). This CDR3 spans 13 amino acids. DNA of the CDR3: TGTGCCGGCAGTTTACAGGGAGGTTACGAGCAGTACTTC. Translated: CAGSLQGGYEQYF.